This T cell receptor beta chain was captured by sequencing in a study of human T cells and chemical hapten exposure. This clonotype was found many times. Germline CDR1 and CDR2: DFQATT and SNEGSKA (reference sequence). This CDR3 region has 10 residues. The V and J ends lost 7 bases and 5 bases respectively, with 8 bases between them. Time point in this sample: pre-sensitization, week 0. Treatment noted: therapeutic diphenylcyclopropenone sensitization with weekly scalp DPC. Each CDR3 protein gets one entry after TCRdb re-called the RACE reads with MiXCR. This repertoire shows about 87,000 distinct CDR3 sequences, 9.6% found once; its top ten account for approximately 3.9%.

The chain is built from TRBV20-1 and TRBJ2-5; D is unclear. The clonotype was recovered from a woman aged 40-49 years with alopecia areata. Some clones in this sample may be carry-over from other donors' samples. The sample here was whole blood, taken in connection with sensitization to the hapten diphenylcyclopropenone (DPC). The DNA for the CDR3 is TGCAGTGTCGGTCGGGAGACCCAGTACTTC. This translates into CSVGRETQYF.